Listed below are T cell receptor beta chains from one sample, sequenced in a study of Ad26.COV2.S vaccination and SARS-CoV-2 variants. This table comes from immunoSEQ multiplex PCR, and its TCRdb copy is limited to in-frame clones, with some not included. Here the sample spans approximately 350,000 clones, about four fifths being singletons. This specimen was peripheral blood, taken in a trial of Ad26.COV2.S vaccine versus placebo. These receptors came from a person between 18 and 65 years old who received the Ad26.COV2.S COVID-19 vaccine or a placebo. The CDR3 runs from the conserved cysteine through the conserved F or W. D genes are given only for firm matches. Where a row states a size, it is once, few, many or the class of an expanded clone; other rows omit it.

j_call clone_size d_call v_call cdr3_aa cdr3_nt
TRBJ2-2 once NA TRBV13 CASSLPVGELFF TGTGCCAGCAGCTTGCCCGTCGGGGAGCTGTTTTTT
TRBJ1-2 NA TRBD1 TRBV5-1 CASSFTPGQGGYTF TGCGCCAGCAGCTTCACCCCGGGACAGGGAGGCTACACCTTC
TRBJ2-3 NA NA TRBV7-3 CASSSMSPDTQYF TGTGCCAGCAGCTCCATGTCTCCAGATACGCAGTATTTT
TRBJ2-7 NA TRBD2 TRBV13 CASSLNAQRGFEQYF TGTGCCAGCAGCTTAAACGCCCAGCGGGGGTTCGAGCAGTACTTC
TRBJ2-7 NA TRBD1 TRBV4-3 CASKQGGHEQYF TGCGCCAGCAAACAGGGGGGCCACGAGCAGTACTTC
TRBJ1-1 NA NA TRBV2 CASSEGQAKNTEAFF TGTGCCAGCAGTGAAGGACAGGCTAAGAACACTGAAGCTTTCTTT
TRBJ2-7 NA TRBD1 TRBV11-3 CASSFGLDRESYEQYF TGTGCCAGCAGCTTTGGGTTGGACAGGGAATCCTATGAGCAGTACTTC
TRBJ1-1 NA NA TRBV3-1/TRBV3-2 CASSRRGAKNTEAFF TGTGCCAGCAGCCGACGGGGGGCTAAGAACACTGAAGCTTTCTTT
TRBJ2-1 NA TRBD2 TRBV3-1/TRBV3-2 CASSQDNLAGVVRNEQFF TGTGCCAGCAGCCAAGATAACCTAGCGGGAGTTGTTCGGAATGAGCAGTTCTTC
TRBJ2-3 NA NA TRBV4-2 CASSSEGDTQYF TGTGCCAGCAGTTCCGAGGGCGATACGCAGTATTTT
TRBJ2-5 NA TRBD1 TRBV5-1 CASSLTGTGQETQYF TGCGCCAGCAGCTTGACCGGGACAGGTCAAGAGACCCAGTACTTC
TRBJ2-5 few NA TRBV27 CASSPPSTSFFGETQYF TGTGCCAGCAGCCCTCCCTCCACTAGTTTTTTTGGCGAGACCCAGTACTTC
TRBJ1-2 NA NA TRBV7-6 CASSLGGGDYGYTF TGTGCCAGCAGCTTAGGGGGCGGGGACTATGGCTACACCTTC
TRBJ2-1 NA NA TRBV7-6 CASSGYSGRNEQFF TGTGCCAGCAGCGGTTATAGCGGTCGAAATGAGCAGTTCTTC
TRBJ2-1 NA TRBD2 TRBV6-6 CASRGLAGAWDEQFF TGTGCCAGCAGGGGACTAGCGGGAGCGTGGGATGAGCAGTTCTTC
TRBJ1-1 NA NA TRBV6-6 CASSYSPGWPAFF TGTGCCAGCAGTTACTCCCCTGGGTGGCCGGCTTTCTTT
TRBJ2-7 NA NA TRBV7-6 CASSLGRRSYEQYF TGTGCCAGCAGCTTAGGGCGGCGGTCCTACGAGCAGTACTTC
TRBJ1-2 NA NA TRBV7-2 CASSLVGVNYGYTF TGTGCCAGCAGCTTAGTTGGGGTTAACTATGGCTACACCTTC
TRBJ1-6 NA NA TRBV4-2 CASSHGTGDNSPLHF TGTGCCAGCAGCCACGGGACGGGGGATAATTCACCCCTCCACTTT
TRBJ1-2 once TRBD1 TRBV29-1 CSAGRGGVYGYTF TGCAGCGCCGGGAGAGGGGGCGTCTATGGCTACACCTTC
TRBJ2-5 NA NA TRBV11-2 CASSFSHQETQYF TGTGCCAGCAGCTTCTCTCACCAAGAGACCCAGTACTTC
TRBJ1-3 once NA TRBV5-6 CASSLYSGNTIYF TGTGCCAGCAGCTTGTACTCTGGAAACACCATATATTTT
TRBJ1-1 few NA TRBV7-3 CASSVTVNTEAFF TGTGCCAGCAGCGTAACAGTGAACACTGAAGCTTTCTTT
TRBJ2-5 NA TRBD2 TRBV10-3 CAISESWTSGEETQYF TGTGCCATCAGTGAGTCGTGGACTAGCGGAGAAGAGACCCAGTACTTC
TRBJ1-3 NA NA TRBV19 CASSSFPGNTIYF TGTGCCAGTAGTTCATTCCCTGGAAACACCATATATTTT